This is a list of T cell receptor beta chains from one sample in a study of control samples from healthy donors and cancer patients. Data came from immunoSEQ multiplex PCR; TCRdb stores just in-frame clones and leaves some out. The sample records 140,000 or so clones, approximately 92% being singletons. Specimen: blood. These TCRs come from a man in his thirties or forties in good health. CDR3s include the opening cysteine and the closing phenylalanine or tryptophan. A D gene is named only where the DNA matches it firmly. Clone size is stated in some rows and not others, as once, few, many or a class when expanded.

abundance,v_gene,d_gene,j_gene,CDR3nt,CDR3aa
-,TRBV10-1,-,TRBJ2-7,TGCGCCAGCAGTGAGTCTGTTGGATCCTACGAGCAGTACTTC,CASSESVGSYEQYF
-,TRBV29-1,-,TRBJ1-5,TGCAGCGTTGAATATTTGCCGGGTCAGCCCCAGCATTTT,CSVEYLPGQPQHF
-,TRBV9,-,TRBJ1-2,TGTGCCAGCAGCGCGACCTCTTACGGAGGGGCCAACTATGGCTACACCTTC,CASSATSYGGANYGYTF
once,TRBV10-1,-,TRBJ1-1,TGCGCCAGCAGTGATCCCGGGACGAGGGCTTTCTTT,CASSDPGTRAFF
-,TRBV15,-,TRBJ1-2,TGTGCCACCAGCAGTAGGGAAGGGGACTATGGCTACACCTTC,CATSSREGDYGYTF
-,TRBV2,TRBD1,TRBJ1-2,TGTGCCAGCATACAGGGGGCTGGGTATGGCTACACCTTC,CASIQGAGYGYTF
-,TRBV18,TRBD1,TRBJ1-6,TGTGCCAGCTCAACAAGACAGGGTTCACCCCTCCACTTT,CASSTRQGSPLHF
-,TRBV9,-,TRBJ2-3,TGTGCCAGCAGCGTAGAACTAGCCGCCACAGATACGCAGTATTTT,CASSVELAATDTQYF
-,TRBV12-3/TRBV12-4,-,TRBJ1-1,TGTGCCAGCCGAGGGGCCAACGCTGAAGCTTTCTTT,CASRGANAEAFF
-,TRBV7-8,-,TRBJ2-5,TGTGCCAGCAGCTTCGGACTACAAGAGACCCAGTACTTC,CASSFGLQETQYF
-,TRBV5-4,TRBD2,TRBJ2-2,TGTGCCAGCAGTGGACTAGCGGGGGGTAACGGGGAGCTGTTTTTT,CASSGLAGGNGELFF
-,TRBV9,TRBD1,TRBJ1-3,TGTGCCAGCAGCCCCTCCGGGACAGGGGGCGGTGGAAACACCATATATTTT,CASSPSGTGGGGNTIYF
-,TRBV7-8,-,TRBJ1-2,TGTGCCAGCAGCTTGGGGGACACCAACTATGGCTACACCTTC,CASSLGDTNYGYTF
-,TRBV9,-,TRBJ1-2,TGTGCCAGCAGCGTATCGGGGGCGCGTGGCGTGGGATATGGCTACACCTTC,CASSVSGARGVGYGYTF
-,TRBV6-5,-,TRBJ1-3,TGTGCCAGCAGCGAGGGGCGCTCTGGAAACACCATATATTTT,CASSEGRSGNTIYF
-,TRBV7-3,TRBD2,TRBJ2-1,TGTGCCAGCAGCCCCAACGGTCGGGGGGGTGTCAATGAGCAGTTCTTC,CASSPNGRGGVNEQFF
-,TRBV10-3,-,TRBJ1-1,TGTGCCATCAGTGTAAGGGAGAAGAACACTGAAGCTTTCTTT,CAISVREKNTEAFF
-,TRBV9,-,TRBJ1-2,TGTGCCAGCAGCGCAGTCGGGGGAGTACGGTATGGCTACACCTTC,CASSAVGGVRYGYTF